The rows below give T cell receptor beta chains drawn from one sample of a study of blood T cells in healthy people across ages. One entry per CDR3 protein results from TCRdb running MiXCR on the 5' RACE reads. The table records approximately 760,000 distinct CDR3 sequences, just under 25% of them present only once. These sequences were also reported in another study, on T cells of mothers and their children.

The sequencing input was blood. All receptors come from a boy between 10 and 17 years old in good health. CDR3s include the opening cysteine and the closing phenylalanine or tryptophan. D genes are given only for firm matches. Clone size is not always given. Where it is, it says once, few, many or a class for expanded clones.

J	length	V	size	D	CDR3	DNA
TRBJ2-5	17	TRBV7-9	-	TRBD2	CASSRPSLAGTQETQYF	TGTGCCAGCAGCCGCCCAAGTCTAGCGGGGACACAAGAGACCCAGTACTTC
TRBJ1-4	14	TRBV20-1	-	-	CSARGTRVYEKLFF	TGCAGTGCTAGGGGGACAAGGGTTTATGAAAAACTGTTTTTT
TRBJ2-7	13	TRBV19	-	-	CASSPDWGYEQYF	TGTGCCAGTAGTCCCGATTGGGGATACGAGCAGTACTTC
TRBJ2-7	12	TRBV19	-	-	CASSSRVDEQYF	TGTGCCAGTAGTTCCCGGGTAGACGAGCAGTACTTC
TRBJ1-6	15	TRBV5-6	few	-	CASSWGPIGNSPLHF	TGTGCCAGCAGCTGGGGACCAATTGGAAATTCACCCCTCCACTTT
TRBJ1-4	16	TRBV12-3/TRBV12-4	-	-	CASSPAGQTYNEKLFF	TGTGCCAGCAGCCCCGCAGGGCAGACCTATAATGAAAAACTGTTTTTT
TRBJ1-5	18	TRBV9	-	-	CASTRNRVPNSYNQPQHF	TGTGCCAGCACCAGGAACAGGGTCCCTAATTCTTACAATCAGCCCCAGCATTTT
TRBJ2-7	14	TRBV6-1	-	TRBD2	CASSATSSGSREYF	TGTGCCAGCAGTGCAACCTCTAGCGGATCAAGGGAGTACTTC
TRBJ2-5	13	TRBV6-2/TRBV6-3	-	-	CASSSTTMETQYF	TGTGCCAGCAGTTCGACTACGATGGAGACCCAGTACTTC
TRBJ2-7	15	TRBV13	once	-	CASSQSGPQTYEQYF	TGTGCCAGCAGCCAAAGCGGGCCCCAAACCTACGAGCAGTACTTC
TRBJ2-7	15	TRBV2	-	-	CASIRAHEDHYEQYF	TGTGCCAGCATCCGCGCACACGAAGACCACTACGAGCAGTACTTC
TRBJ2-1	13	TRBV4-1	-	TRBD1	CASSHPGGGEQFF	TGCGCCAGCAGCCACCCAGGGGGTGGCGAGCAGTTCTTC
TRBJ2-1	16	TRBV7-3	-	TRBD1	CASSTRGGTGIDEQFF	TGTGCCAGCAGCACTAGGGGGGGGACAGGGATAGATGAGCAGTTCTTC
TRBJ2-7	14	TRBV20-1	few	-	CSATPTQTGAEQYF	TGCAGTGCTACCCCGACACAGACAGGCGCGGAGCAGTACTTC
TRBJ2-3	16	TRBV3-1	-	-	CASSPQGPPTTDTQYF	TGTGCCAGCAGCCCACAGGGTCCGCCTACCACAGATACGCAGTATTTT
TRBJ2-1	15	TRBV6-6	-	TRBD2	CASSYSGGGADEQFF	TGTGCCAGCAGTTACTCCGGCGGGGGGGCCGATGAGCAGTTCTTC
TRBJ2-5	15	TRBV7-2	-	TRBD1	CASSEFWTGTQTQYF	TGTGCCAGCAGCGAGTTTTGGACAGGCACGCAGACCCAGTACTTC
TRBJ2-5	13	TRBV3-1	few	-	CASSQEDPSTQYF	TGTGCCAGCAGCCAAGAGGACCCCTCCACCCAGTACTTC
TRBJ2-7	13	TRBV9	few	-	CASSVGERHEQYF	TGTGCCAGCAGCGTAGGCGAACGACACGAGCAGTACTTC
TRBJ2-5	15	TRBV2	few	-	CASRDQGPVQETQYF	TGTGCCTCCCGGGATCAGGGCCCGGTCCAAGAGACCCAGTACTTC
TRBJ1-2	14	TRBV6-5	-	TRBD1	CASSFSTGNYGYTF	TGTGCCAGCAGTTTTTCGACAGGGAACTATGGCTACACCTTC
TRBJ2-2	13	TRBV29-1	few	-	CSGEELDTGELFF	TGCAGCGGAGAAGAGTTGGACACCGGGGAGCTGTTTTTT
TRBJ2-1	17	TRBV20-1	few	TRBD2	CSARDHYRLAGVYEQFF	TGCAGTGCTAGAGATCATTATAGACTAGCGGGAGTCTATGAGCAGTTCTTC
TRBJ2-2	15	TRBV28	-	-	CASSLPGTRAGELFF	TGTGCCAGCAGCCTGCCCGGGACAAGGGCCGGGGAGCTGTTTTTT
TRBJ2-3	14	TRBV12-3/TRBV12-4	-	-	CASSLGVGADMQYF	TGTGCCAGCAGCCTCGGGGTGGGGGCAGATATGCAGTATTTT
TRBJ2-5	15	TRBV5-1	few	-	CASSSGRPSQETQYF	TGCGCCAGCAGCTCGGGACGGCCTTCCCAAGAGACCCAGTACTTC
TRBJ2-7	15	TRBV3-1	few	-	CASSQDPGIVREQYF	TGTGCCAGCAGCCAAGACCCAGGCATAGTGAGGGAGCAGTACTTC
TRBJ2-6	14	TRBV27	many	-	CASSLLSGANVLTF	TGTGCCAGCAGTTTGCTCTCTGGGGCCAACGTCCTGACTTTC
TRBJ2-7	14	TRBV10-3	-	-	CAISPRLLTYEQYF	TGTGCCATCAGCCCCAGACTATTGACCTACGAGCAGTACTTC
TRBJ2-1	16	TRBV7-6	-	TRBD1	CASSLETGQQDNEQFF	TGTGCCAGCAGCTTAGAGACAGGGCAGCAAGACAATGAGCAGTTCTTC
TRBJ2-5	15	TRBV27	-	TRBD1	CASSWTGGFRETQYF	TGTGCCAGCAGCTGGACAGGGGGCTTTAGAGAGACCCAGTACTTC
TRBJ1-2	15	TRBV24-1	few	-	CATSDPRYGKNGYTF	TGTGCCACCAGTGATCCCCGCTATGGCAAGAATGGCTACACCTTC
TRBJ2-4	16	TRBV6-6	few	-	CASSFRDTLAKNIQYF	TGTGCCAGCAGTTTCCGGGACACCTTAGCCAAAAACATTCAGTACTTC
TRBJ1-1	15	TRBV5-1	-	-	CASVATGGMNTEAFF	TGCGCCAGCGTTGCCACCGGGGGGATGAACACTGAAGCTTTCTTT
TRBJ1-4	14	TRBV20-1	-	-	CSARTDSVYEKLFF	TGCAGTGCTCGGACAGATTCGGTTTATGAAAAACTGTTTTTT
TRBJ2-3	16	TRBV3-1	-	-	CASSRASASSTDTQYF	TGTGCCAGCAGCCGTGCTAGCGCCTCTAGCACAGATACGCAGTATTTT
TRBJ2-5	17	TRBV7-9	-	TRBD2	CASSLSYSGGPKETQYF	TGTGCCAGCAGCTTATCCTATAGCGGGGGCCCGAAAGAGACCCAGTACTTC